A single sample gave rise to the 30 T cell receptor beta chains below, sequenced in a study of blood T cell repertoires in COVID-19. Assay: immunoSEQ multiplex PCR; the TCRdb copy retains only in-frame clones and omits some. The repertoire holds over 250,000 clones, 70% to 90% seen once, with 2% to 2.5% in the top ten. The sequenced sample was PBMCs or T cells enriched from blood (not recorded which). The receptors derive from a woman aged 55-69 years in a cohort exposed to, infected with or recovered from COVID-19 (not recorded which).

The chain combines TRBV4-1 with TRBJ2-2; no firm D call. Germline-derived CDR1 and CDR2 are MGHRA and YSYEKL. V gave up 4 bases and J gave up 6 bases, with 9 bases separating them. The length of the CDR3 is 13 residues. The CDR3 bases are TGCGCCAGCAGCCTTGAACTCCCCGGGGAGCTGTTTTTT. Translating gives CASSLELPGELFF.

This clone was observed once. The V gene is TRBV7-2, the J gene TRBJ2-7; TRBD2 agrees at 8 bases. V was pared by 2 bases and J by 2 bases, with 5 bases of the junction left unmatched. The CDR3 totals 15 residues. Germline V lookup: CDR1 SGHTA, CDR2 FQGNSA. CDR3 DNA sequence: TGTGCCAGCAGCTTAAGGCGGGAGGCCACCTACGAGCAGTACTTC. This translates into CASSLRREATYEQYF.

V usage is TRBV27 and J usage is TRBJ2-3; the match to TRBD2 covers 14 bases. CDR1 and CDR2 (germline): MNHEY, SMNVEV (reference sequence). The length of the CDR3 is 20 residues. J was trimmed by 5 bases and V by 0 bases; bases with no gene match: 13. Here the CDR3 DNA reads TGTGCCAGCAGTTTATCGATACGGCCGGGGACTAGCGGGAGTCAAGATACGCAGTATTTT. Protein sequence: CASSLSIRPGTSGSQDTQYF.

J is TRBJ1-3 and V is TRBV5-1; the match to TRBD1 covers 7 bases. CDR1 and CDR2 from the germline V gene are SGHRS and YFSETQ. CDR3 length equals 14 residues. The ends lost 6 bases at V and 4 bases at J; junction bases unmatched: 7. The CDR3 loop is CASNPGTAGNTIYF. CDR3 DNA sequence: TGCGCCAGCAACCCCGGGACAGCCGGAAACACCATATATTTT. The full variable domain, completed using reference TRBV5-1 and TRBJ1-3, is KAGVTQTPRYLIKTRGQQVTLSCSPISGHRSVSWYQQTPGQGLQFLFEYFSETQRNKGNFPGRFSGRQFSNSRSEMNVSTLELGDSALYLCASNPGTAGNTIYFGEGSWLTVV.

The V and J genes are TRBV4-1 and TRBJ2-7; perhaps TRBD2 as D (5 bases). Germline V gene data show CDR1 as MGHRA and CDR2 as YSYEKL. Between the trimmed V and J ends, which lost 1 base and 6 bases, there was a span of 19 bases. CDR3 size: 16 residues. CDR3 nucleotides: TGCGCCAGCAGCCAAGGGTTGGACTCCGGGCTAGCCGAGCAGTACTTC. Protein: CASSQGLDSGLAEQYF.

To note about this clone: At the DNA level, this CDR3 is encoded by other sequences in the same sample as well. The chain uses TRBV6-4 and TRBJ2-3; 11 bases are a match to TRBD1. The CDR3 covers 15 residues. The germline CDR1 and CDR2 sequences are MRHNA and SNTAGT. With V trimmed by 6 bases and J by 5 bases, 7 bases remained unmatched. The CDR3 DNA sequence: TGTGCCAGCAGAGCCGGGACAGGGGGTAGAGATACGCAGTATTTT. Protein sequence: CASRAGTGGRDTQYF.

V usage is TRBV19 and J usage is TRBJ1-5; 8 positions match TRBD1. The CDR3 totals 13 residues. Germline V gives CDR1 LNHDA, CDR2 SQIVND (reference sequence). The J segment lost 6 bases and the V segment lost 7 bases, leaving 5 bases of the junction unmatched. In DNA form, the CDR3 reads TGTGCCAGTACCAGGGGGCGAGGTCAGCCCCAGCATTTT. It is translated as CASTRGRGQPQHF.

The CDR3 loop is CASRWTSGSPGGNEQFF. The CDR3 DNA reads TGCGCCAGCAGGTGGACTAGCGGGAGCCCCGGGGGGAATGAGCAGTTCTTC. The gene calls are TRBV5-1 and TRBJ2-1, with 13 bases lining up with TRBD2. The CDR3 is 17 amino acids. The ends lost 5 bases at V and 7 bases at J; junction bases unmatched: 12. Germline-derived CDR1 and CDR2 are SGHRS and YFSETQ.

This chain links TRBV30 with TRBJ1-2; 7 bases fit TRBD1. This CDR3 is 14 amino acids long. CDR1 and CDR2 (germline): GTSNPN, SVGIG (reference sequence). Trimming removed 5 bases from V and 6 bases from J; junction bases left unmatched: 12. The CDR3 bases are TGTGCCTGGCACAGGGGCCTCGCCAGGAATGGCTACACCTTC. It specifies CAWHRGLARNGYTF. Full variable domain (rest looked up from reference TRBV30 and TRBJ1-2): SQTIHQWPATLVQPVGSPLSLECTVEGTSNPNLYWYRQAAGRGLQLLFYSVGIGQISSEVPQNLSASRPQDRQFILSSKKLLLSDSGFYLCAWHRGLARNGYTFGSGTRLTVV.

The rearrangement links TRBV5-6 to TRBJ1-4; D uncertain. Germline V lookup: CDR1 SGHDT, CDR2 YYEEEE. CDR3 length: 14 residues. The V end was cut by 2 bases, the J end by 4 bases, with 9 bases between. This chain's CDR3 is CASSFGRFNEKLFF. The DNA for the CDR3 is TGTGCCAGCAGCTTCGGGAGATTTAATGAAAAACTGTTTTTT.

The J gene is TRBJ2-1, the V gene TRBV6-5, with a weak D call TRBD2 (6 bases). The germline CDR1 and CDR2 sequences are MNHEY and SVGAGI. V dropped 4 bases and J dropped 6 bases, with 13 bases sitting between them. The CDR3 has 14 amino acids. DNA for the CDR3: TGTGCCAGCAGTTTCTCCGGGAGAAGCAATGAGCAGTTCTTC. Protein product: CASSFSGRSNEQFF.

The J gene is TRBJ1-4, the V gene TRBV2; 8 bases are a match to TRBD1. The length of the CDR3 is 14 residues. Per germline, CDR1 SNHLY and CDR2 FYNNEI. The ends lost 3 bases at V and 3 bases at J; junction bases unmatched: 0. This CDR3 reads CASSETGANEKLFF. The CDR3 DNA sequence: TGTGCCAGCAGTGAGACAGGGGCTAATGAAAAACTGTTTTTT.

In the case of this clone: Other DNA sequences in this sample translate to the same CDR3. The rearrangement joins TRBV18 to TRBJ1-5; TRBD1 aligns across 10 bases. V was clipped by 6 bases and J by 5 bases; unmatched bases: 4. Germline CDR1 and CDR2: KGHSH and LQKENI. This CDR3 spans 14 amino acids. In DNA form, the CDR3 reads TGTGCCAGCTCCCCGGGACAGGGGTATCAGCCCCAGCATTTT. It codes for CASSPGQGYQPQHF. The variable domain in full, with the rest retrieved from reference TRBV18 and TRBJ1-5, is NAGVMQNPRHLVRRRGQEARLRCSPMKGHSHVYWYRQLPEEGLKFMVYLQKENIIDESGMPKERFSAEFPKEGPSILRIQQVVRGDSAAYFCASSPGQGYQPQHFGDGTRLSIL.

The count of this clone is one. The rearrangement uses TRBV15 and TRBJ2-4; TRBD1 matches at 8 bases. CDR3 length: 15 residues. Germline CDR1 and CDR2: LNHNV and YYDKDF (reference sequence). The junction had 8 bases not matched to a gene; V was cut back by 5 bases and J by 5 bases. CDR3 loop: CATSEDRVTQNIQYF. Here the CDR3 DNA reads TGTGCCACCAGCGAGGACAGGGTAACCCAAAACATTCAGTACTTC.

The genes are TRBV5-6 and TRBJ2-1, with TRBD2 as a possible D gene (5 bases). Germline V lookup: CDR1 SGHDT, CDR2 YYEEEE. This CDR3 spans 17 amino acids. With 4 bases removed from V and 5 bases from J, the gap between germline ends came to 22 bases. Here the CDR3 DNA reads TGTGCCAGCAGCCACAAGACGGGATCACGACGGGACAATGAGCAGTTCTTC. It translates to CASSHKTGSRRDNEQFF.

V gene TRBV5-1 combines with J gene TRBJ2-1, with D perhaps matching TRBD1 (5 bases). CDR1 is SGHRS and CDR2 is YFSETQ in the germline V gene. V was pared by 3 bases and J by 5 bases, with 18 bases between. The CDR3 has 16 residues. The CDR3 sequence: CASSSPSGRRDNEQFF. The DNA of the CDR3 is TGCGCCAGCAGCTCCCCCTCAGGGCGGAGAGACAATGAGCAGTTCTTC.

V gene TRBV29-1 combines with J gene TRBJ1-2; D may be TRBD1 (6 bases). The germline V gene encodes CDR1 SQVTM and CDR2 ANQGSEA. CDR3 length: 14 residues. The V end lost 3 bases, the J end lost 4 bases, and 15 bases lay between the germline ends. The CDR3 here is CSVEGPGTTYGYTF. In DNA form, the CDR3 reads TGCAGCGTTGAGGGTCCCGGGACAACCTATGGCTACACCTTC.

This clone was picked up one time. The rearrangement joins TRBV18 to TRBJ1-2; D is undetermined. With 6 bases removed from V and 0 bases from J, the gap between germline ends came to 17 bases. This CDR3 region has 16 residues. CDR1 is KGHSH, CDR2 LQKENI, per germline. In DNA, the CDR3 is TGTGCCAGCTCTCCTCCCTATGGAGGCTCTAACTATGGCTACACCTTC. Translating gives CASSPPYGGSNYGYTF.

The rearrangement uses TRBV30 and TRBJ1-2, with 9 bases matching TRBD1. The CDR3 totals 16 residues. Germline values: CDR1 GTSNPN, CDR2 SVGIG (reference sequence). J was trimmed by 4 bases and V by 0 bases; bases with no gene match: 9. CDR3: CAWSVQRTGAAYGYTF. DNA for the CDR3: TGTGCCTGGAGTGTACAACGGACAGGGGCGGCCTATGGCTACACCTTC.

As DNA, the CDR3 is TGCGCCAGCAGCTTTTCCGGGACAGTTTACAATGAGCAGTTCTTC. As protein: CASSFSGTVYNEQFF. The gene calls are TRBV5-1 and TRBJ2-1; 7 bases map to TRBD1. Trimming removed 2 bases from V and 4 bases from J; junction bases left unmatched: 6. From germline, CDR1 is SGHRS and CDR2 YFSETQ. The CDR3 length is 15 residues.

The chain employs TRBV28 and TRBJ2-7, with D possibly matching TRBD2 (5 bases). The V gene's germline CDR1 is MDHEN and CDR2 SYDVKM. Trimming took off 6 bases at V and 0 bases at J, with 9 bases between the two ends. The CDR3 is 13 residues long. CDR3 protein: CASRSGFSYEQYF. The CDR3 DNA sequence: TGTGCCAGCAGGAGCGGTTTCTCCTACGAGCAGTACTTC.

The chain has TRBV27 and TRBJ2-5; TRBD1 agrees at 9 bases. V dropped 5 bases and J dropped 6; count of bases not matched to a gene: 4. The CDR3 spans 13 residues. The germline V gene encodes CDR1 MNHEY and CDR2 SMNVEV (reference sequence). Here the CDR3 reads CASSLTGGKTQYF. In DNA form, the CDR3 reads TGTGCCAGCAGTCTGACAGGGGGAAAGACCCAGTACTTC.

Written as DNA, the CDR3 is TGTGCCAGCAGCGTGCTCCGAGGGGAGACCCAGTACTTC. It encodes CASSVLRGETQYF. The rearrangement links TRBV7-3 to TRBJ2-5; tentative D call: TRBD2 (5 bases). The CDR3 is made up of 13 amino acids. Germline V gene data show CDR1 as SGHTA and CDR2 as FQGTGA. The V end was cut by 5 bases, the J end by 5 bases, with 12 bases between.

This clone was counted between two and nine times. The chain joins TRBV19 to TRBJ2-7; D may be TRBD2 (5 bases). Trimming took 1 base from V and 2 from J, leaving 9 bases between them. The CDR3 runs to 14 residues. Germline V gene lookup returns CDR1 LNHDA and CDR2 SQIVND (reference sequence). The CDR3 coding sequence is TGTGCCAGTAGTATAGGGAGAGGGACCTACGAGCAGTACTTC. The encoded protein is CASSIGRGTYEQYF.

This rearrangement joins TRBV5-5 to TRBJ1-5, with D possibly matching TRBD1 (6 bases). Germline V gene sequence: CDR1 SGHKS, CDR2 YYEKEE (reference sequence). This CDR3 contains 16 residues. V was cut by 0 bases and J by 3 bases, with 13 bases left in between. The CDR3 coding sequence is TGTGCCAGCAGCTTGGTTGGACAGCCTTCCAATCAGCCCCAGCATTTT. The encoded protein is CASSLVGQPSNQPQHF.

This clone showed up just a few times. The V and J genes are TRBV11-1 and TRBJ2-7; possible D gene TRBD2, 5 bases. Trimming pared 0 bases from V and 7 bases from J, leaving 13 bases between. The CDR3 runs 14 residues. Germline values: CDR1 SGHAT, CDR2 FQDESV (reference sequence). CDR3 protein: CASSLAWGRREQYF. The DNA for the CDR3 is TGTGCCAGCAGCTTAGCCTGGGGTCGGAGGGAGCAGTACTTC.

CDR3 sequence: CSARRDTEAFF. In DNA form, the CDR3 reads TGCAGTGCTAGACGGGACACTGAAGCTTTCTTT. This chain uses TRBV20-1 with TRBJ1-1, with no clear D. This CDR3 comprises 11 residues. Trimming took 2 bases from V and 3 from J, leaving 4 bases between them. From germline, CDR1 is DFQATT and CDR2 SNEGSKA (reference sequence).

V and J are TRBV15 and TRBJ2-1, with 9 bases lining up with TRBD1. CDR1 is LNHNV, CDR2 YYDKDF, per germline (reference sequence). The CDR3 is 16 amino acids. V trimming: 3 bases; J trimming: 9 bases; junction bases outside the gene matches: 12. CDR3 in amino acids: CATSRDRLATGGEQFF. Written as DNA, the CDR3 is TGTGCCACCAGCAGGGACCGTCTAGCGACAGGGGGTGAGCAGTTCTTC.

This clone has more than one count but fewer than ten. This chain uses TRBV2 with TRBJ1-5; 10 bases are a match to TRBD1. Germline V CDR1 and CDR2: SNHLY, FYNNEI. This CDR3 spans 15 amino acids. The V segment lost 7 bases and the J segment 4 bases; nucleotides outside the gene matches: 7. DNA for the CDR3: TGTGCCAGCACACCGGGACAGGGGAAGAATCAGCCCCAGCATTTT. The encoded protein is CASTPGQGKNQPQHF.

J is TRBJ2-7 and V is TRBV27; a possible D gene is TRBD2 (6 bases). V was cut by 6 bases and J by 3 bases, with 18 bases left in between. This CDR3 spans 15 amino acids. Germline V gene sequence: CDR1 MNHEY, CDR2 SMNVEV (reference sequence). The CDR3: CASRRGGDGFYEQYF. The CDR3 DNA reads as TGTGCCAGCAGGCGGGGCGGGGACGGGTTCTACGAGCAGTACTTC.